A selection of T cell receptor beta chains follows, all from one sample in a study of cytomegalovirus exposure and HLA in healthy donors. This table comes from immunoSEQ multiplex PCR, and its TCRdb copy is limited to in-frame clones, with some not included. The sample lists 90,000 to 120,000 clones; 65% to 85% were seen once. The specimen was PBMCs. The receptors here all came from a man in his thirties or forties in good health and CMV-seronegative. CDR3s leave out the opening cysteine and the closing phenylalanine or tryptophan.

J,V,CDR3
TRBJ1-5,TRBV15,ATSPGHYSNQPQH
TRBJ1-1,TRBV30,AWNLQGGTEAF
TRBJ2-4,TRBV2,ATAVAGLLD
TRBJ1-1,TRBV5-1,ASSHIAVNTEAF
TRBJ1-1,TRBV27,ASSPGTGNTEAF
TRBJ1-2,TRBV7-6,ASSLARAGTPYGYT
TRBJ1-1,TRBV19,ASSSQLNTEAF
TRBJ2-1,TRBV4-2,ASSQDQGTSHYNEQF
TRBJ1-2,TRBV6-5,ASSGRGTGGGYT
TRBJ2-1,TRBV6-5,ASSYQGGGEQF
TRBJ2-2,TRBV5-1,ASSLSEREFNTGELF
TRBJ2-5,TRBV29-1,SVEPLAGRETQY
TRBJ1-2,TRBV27,ARLRVGYT
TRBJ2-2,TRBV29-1,SVERDGELF
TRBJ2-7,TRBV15,ATSRDLETGSYEQY
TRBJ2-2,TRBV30,AWSAADRGPAGELF
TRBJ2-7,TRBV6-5,ASSYSGGSYEQY
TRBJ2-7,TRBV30,AWSVAGTGGWGEQY
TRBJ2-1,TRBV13,ASSLGTGFYNEQF
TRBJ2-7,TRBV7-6,ASSLGTGRDEQY
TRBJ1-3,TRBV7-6,ASSADVGGNTIY
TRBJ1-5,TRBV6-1,ASSAQRTASYRGGNQPQH
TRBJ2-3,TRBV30,AWRALGRTDTQY
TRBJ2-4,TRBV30,AWSVGQGDIQY
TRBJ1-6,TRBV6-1,ASSLGGRNSPLH
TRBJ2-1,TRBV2,ASTQIAGPSFNEQF
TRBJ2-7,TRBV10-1,ASSGAGGSYEQY
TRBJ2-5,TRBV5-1,ASSPGHQETQY
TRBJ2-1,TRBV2,ASSGAGATYNEQF